What follows describes a single T cell receptor (beta chain). Its antigen remains undetermined. Per-base quality was not reported, and no clone a single base away is much larger than it. The data originate from a study of shared clonotypes between healthy human individuals (dated by TCRdb to about 2020). Context from the whole study: The cohort comprised two women and a few men aged 18 to 49 years. For each donor, CD4 naive and CD4 memory were each given three plates, CD8 naive was given two plates, and CD8 memory was given one plate. Blood TCR repertoires of roughly five healthy adults were deeply sequenced to estimate repertoire size and the extent of clonotype sharing between individuals. To increase sequencing depth and limit assay-specific biases, TCR repertoire library preparation and sequencing were carried out by different laboratories using diverse techniques. Per donor, leukapheresis produced somewhere between about 0.9 and 9.5 billion PBMCs.

General findings and caveats noted by the study authors: About 4.5% of naive CD4, around 3.6% of naive CD8, approximately 2.2% of memory CD4, and about 0.4% of memory CD8 clonotypes were shared across several donors. Sampling was restricted to blood, and TCR repertoires in tissues likely differ from the TCR repertoires found in blood. Naive subsets generally had larger estimated clonotype richness than memory subsets. Higher generation probabilities were observed for clonotypes shared by all four sorted-subset donors than for non-shared clonotypes. Even with the large sequencing depth, rarefaction of the sorted-subset datasets indicated that sequencing was incomplete. Because the study included a small number of donors, the genetic and exposure-history diversity represented was limited. Pairwise subsampling indicated that sequencing depth was expected to affect the degree of clonotype sharing among donors.

The germline V gene (reference sequence) gives CDR1 as SGHNT and CDR2 as YYREEE. V drops 2 bases and J drops 2 bases, leaving 15 bases in between. The CDR3 spans 16 residues, from the cysteine through the phenylalanine. Only the CDR3 region is kept as DNA, spanning 48 bases read in frame from base 1. Donors were healthy HIV-negative adults with no recently reported acute infections or vaccinations. Every donor was a Caucasian adult residing in Nashville, Tennessee, USA. CD4+ T cells were enriched through magnetic negative selection, after which naive cells were positively selected on CD45RA and the remaining negative fraction served as the memory subset. After blood collection by leukapheresis, PBMCs were isolated using Ficoll-Histopaque density gradient centrifugation and then cryopreserved in the vapor phase of liquid nitrogen. Analytical flow cytometry was used to check the purity and quantity of every magnetically sorted T cell population. Genomic DNA was isolated from every sorted fraction and measured by UV absorbance on a Nanodrop 2000c.

Using the deep immunoSEQ assay, multiplex PCR amplified TCR CDR3 regions from genomic DNA. Extracted genomic DNA from each cell subset was spread evenly across all wells of several immunoSEQ 96-well plates, with each plate serving as a replicate. For sorted subsets, 150 to 250 ng of genomic DNA, equivalent to some 33,000 T cell genomes, went into each replicate PCR. The purified libraries were quantified using a Qubit 3.0 fluorometer, sized with a Bioanalyzer 2100, and then quantified again using the KAPA Library Quantification kit. Each immunoSEQ 96-well plate was sequenced on its own single-read 150-cycle Illumina NextSeq 550 flow cell. The original methods were these. Because only junctional sequences without quality scores were contained in the immunoSEQ output, filtering matching that applied to full-length reads could not be performed. Sequences were annotated with PyIR, a Python wrapper for IgBLAST v1.9, and V/J genes and CDR3 were assigned using IMGT germline references. Any read was removed if the V/J assignment was weak (E-value above 1e-6), the CDR3 was missing, or the read contained stop codons, out-of-frame junctions, or ambiguous translated residues. V3J clonotypes were defined as sequences sharing the same inferred V gene, J gene, and CDR3 amino acid sequence. To compute the percentage overlap between repertoires, the number of shared unique clonotypes was divided by the size of the smaller repertoire. Repertoire richness was assessed with RTK rarefaction, the Chao1 estimator, and Recon v2.1 estimates of unobserved clonotypes. OLGA was used to compute generation probabilities for all TCRbeta clonotypes that the gDNA method yielded from a few donors. In its TCRdb copy, this immuneACCESS table keeps in-frame sequences only and misses some clones. Where compared with another copy, unresolved V genes explain less than half of these, and the others have no known cause. The V and J calls and the clone size are those of that table, but D and trimming were determined from the DNA. The sample table holds over 2 million clones, of which around 92% were seen once. 0.37% of the sample belongs to the ten largest clones.

The rearranged chain carries TRBV5-4 and TRBJ2-3; the D gene cannot be resolved reliably. The clonotype originates from a man younger than 35 in good health. Some clones in this sample may be carry-over from other donors' samples. The specimen sequenced was naive CD4+ T cells from PBMCs. The cell subset or site label for this specimen denotes: CD45RA+ positively selected. The DNA reads TGTGCCAGCAGCTTCTCGGCTCCGAGCCCCACAGATACGCAGTATTTT. Translated, it reads CASSFSAPSPTDTQYF.